The 28 T cell receptor beta chains below all came from one sample that was sequenced in a study of cytomegalovirus exposure and HLA in healthy donors. PCR involved 60 Vbeta and 13 Jbeta primers. Sequencing was performed with immunoSEQ multiplex PCR; in TCRdb, only in-frame clones are kept and a portion is missing. The table has about 200,000 clones, over 65% seen once; the top ten hold roughly 0.098%. The sequenced sample consisted of PBMCs. These receptors were collected from a boy aged 2-9 years in good health and CMV-seronegative.

The CDR3 DNA follows: TGTGCCAGCAGCCCGGCGGGGGGCTCCTACGAGCAGTACTTC. Amino acid sequence: CASSPAGGSYEQYF. The V call is TRBV5-4, the J call TRBJ2-7, with TRBD2 matching 8 bases. Trimming removed 4 bases from V and 0 bases from J; junction bases left unmatched: 3. The CDR3 spans 14 residues. Germline V CDR1 and CDR2: SGHNT, YYREEE (reference sequence). The entire variable domain, with the rest obtained from reference TRBV5-4 and TRBJ2-7, is as follows: ETGVTQSPTHLIKTRGQQVTLRCSSQSGHNTVSWYQQALGQGPQFIFQYYREEENGRGNFPPRFSGLQFPNYSSELNVNALELDDSALYLCASSPAGGSYEQYFGPGTRLTVT.

The rearrangement links TRBV7-9 to TRBJ1-1; D is undetermined. The CDR3 contains 14 residues. V shed 0 bases and J shed 10 bases, with 15 bases lying between them. Germline CDR1 and CDR2: SEHNR and FQNEAQ (reference sequence). The DNA for the CDR3 is TGTGCCAGCAGCTTAGCTGAGGGCGGAGAGGGAGCTTTCTTT. Translation: CASSLAEGGEGAFF.

The chain combines TRBV5-6 with TRBJ1-3, with a possible D match to TRBD1 (5 bases). The germline V gene encodes CDR1 SGHDT and CDR2 YYEEEE. The CDR3 totals 15 residues. V gave up 0 bases and J gave up 4 bases, with 11 bases separating them. In DNA form, the CDR3 reads TGTGCCAGCAGCTTGGGCCGGACACCGGGAAACACCATATATTTT. It yields the protein CASSLGRTPGNTIYF.

The chain carries TRBV7-9 and TRBJ1-1; weak D call: TRBD1 (6 bases). Germline CDR1 and CDR2: SEHNR and FQNEAQ (reference sequence). The CDR3 has 13 amino acids. Trimming took off 1 base at V and 4 bases at J, with 7 bases between the two ends. CDR3 sequence (DNA): TGTGCCAGCAGCTTAGAAGGGGGCACTGAAGCTTTCTTT. Encoded protein: CASSLEGGTEAFF. The full variable domain, rest sourced from reference TRBV7-9 and TRBJ1-1, is DTGVSQNPRHKITKRGQNVTFRCDPISEHNRLYWYRQTLGQGPEFLTYFQNEAQLEKSRLLSDRFSAERPKGSFSTLEIQRTEQGDSAMYLCASSLEGGTEAFFGQGTRLTVV.

This clone appeared a few times. Relative to the germline gene, one junction end is altered; a read error may explain this. The rearrangement uses TRBV7-9 and TRBJ1-4; D unclear. Germline CDR1 SEHNR, CDR2 FQNEAQ (reference sequence). CDR3 length: 15 amino acids. CDR3 sequence reads: CSSSRGSASLEKLFF. The CDR3, as DNA: TGTTCCAGCTCCAGAGGGTCAGCCAGTTTGGAAAAACTGTTTTTT. The full variable domain, completed using reference TRBV7-9 and TRBJ1-4, is DTGVSQNPRHKITKRGQNVTFRCDPISEHNRLYWYRQTLGQGPEFLTYFQNEAQLEKSRLLSDRFSAERPKGSFSTLEIQRTEQGDSAMYLCSSSRGSASLEKLFFGSGTQLSVL.

This clone was observed a few times. The J gene is TRBJ2-7, the V gene TRBV11-2, with no clear D. V lost 5 bases, J lost 4 bases, and 18 bases lay in between. Germline V gene lookup returns CDR1 SGHAT and CDR2 FQNNGV. The CDR3 spans 15 residues. The CDR3 loop reads CASSPVVGFLYEQYF. CDR3 bases: TGTGCCAGCAGCCCCGTGGTGGGCTTCCTTTACGAGCAGTACTTC.

The CDR3 nucleotides are TGCGCCAGCAGCCCTGGACTGATCTATGGCTACACCTTC. It encodes CASSPGLIYGYTF. The chain recombines TRBV4-1 with TRBJ1-2; D is uncertain. This CDR3 has 13 residues. From germline, CDR1 is MGHRA and CDR2 YSYEKL. The ends were cut back, 4 bases at V and 4 bases at J, with 10 bases in the middle.

The chain employs TRBV7-9 and TRBJ1-1; no clear D. Germline CDR1 reads SEHNR; CDR2 reads FQNEAQ (reference sequence). The germline V and J ends were trimmed by 5 bases and 2 bases, with 15 bases remaining between them. The CDR3 spans 15 residues. The CDR3 loop is CASSQHRGTNTEAFF. For the CDR3, the DNA is TGTGCCAGCAGCCAACACCGGGGAACTAACACTGAAGCTTTCTTT. Full variable domain (missing parts from reference TRBV7-9 and TRBJ1-1): DTGVSQNPRHKITKRGQNVTFRCDPISEHNRLYWYRQTLGQGPEFLTYFQNEAQLEKSRLLSDRFSAERPKGSFSTLEIQRTEQGDSAMYLCASSQHRGTNTEAFFGQGTRLTVV.

Details on this clone: Other nucleotide sequences in the sample specify the same CDR3. This sequence joins TRBV7-5 and TRBJ1-6. TRBV7-5 is a pseudogene segment. The CDR3 has 19 residues. The CDR3 DNA sequence: TGTGCCAGAAGTTTAACCCGGAGGAGGCGCAACTCCTATAATTCACCCCTCCACTTT. As protein: CARSLTRRRRNSYNSPLHF.

The J gene is TRBJ1-2, the V gene TRBV6-1; D perhaps matches TRBD1 (5 bases). The CDR3 contains 13 residues. V dropped 2 bases and J dropped 4 bases, with 8 bases sitting between them. CDR1 and CDR2 (germline): MNHNS, SASEGT. The CDR3: CASSESRAYGYTF. The CDR3 DNA follows: TGTGCCAGCAGTGAAAGCAGGGCCTATGGCTACACCTTC.

V is TRBV19 and J is TRBJ1-1; 7 bases agree with TRBD1. The J segment lost 2 bases and the V segment lost 4 bases, leaving 7 bases of the junction unmatched. The CDR3 is 15 residues long. Germline V gene lookup returns CDR1 LNHDA and CDR2 SQIVND (reference sequence). This CDR3 is CASSNRGGINTEAFF. The CDR3 nucleotides read TGTGCCAGTAGTAACAGGGGTGGCATTAACACTGAAGCTTTCTTT.

The chain joins TRBV6-5 to TRBJ2-1; perhaps TRBD2 as D (7 bases). From germline, CDR1 is MNHEY and CDR2 SVGAGI. V was clipped by 2 bases and J by 9 bases, with 14 bases between them. This CDR3 comprises 14 residues. CDR3 coding DNA: TGTGCCAGCAGTTACCCGGGGGGAGGGGGTGAGCAGTTCTTC. This translates into CASSYPGGGGEQFF.

This chain joins TRBV2 and TRBJ2-2, with a possible D match to TRBD1 (6 bases). This CDR3 is built from 14 residues. The germline gives CDR1 SNHLY, CDR2 FYNNEI. With 8 bases removed from V and 8 bases from J, the gap between germline ends came to 18 bases. This CDR3 reads CASFRQVRLGELFF. DNA for the CDR3: TGTGCCAGCTTCCGACAGGTCCGATTGGGGGAGCTGTTTTTT.

This clone was recorded a few times. This chain connects TRBV5-1 to TRBJ2-5; D possibly corresponds to TRBD1 (8 bases). This CDR3 region has 13 residues. The V gene lost 7 bases and the J gene lost 4 bases, with 14 bases spanning the gap. Germline values: CDR1 SGHRS, CDR2 YFSETQ. As DNA, the CDR3 is TGCGCCAGCGGGGGGGACAGGCGAGAGACCCAGTACTTC. Its translation is CASGGDRRETQYF.

This clone has just one count. The V call is TRBV2, the J call TRBJ2-3; 10 nucleotides line up with TRBD2. Trimming cost V 8 bases and J 10 bases; bases outside gene matches: 9. The CDR3 runs 13 residues. The germline V gene has CDR1 SNHLY and CDR2 FYNNEI. The DNA for the CDR3 is TGTGCCAGCGTAGCAACTAGCGGGGAATCGCAGTATTTT. It encodes CASVATSGESQYF.

This chain connects TRBV4-1 to TRBJ1-5; D is possibly TRBD1 (5 bases). Germline CDR1 and CDR2: MGHRA and YSYEKL. The germline V and J ends were trimmed by 0 bases and 7 bases, with 10 bases remaining between them. The CDR3 has 14 amino acids. The CDR3 coding sequence is TGCGCCAGCAGCCAAGATCGGGGGACCCAGCCCCAGCATTTT. This codes for CASSQDRGTQPQHF.

The chain employs TRBV6-5 and TRBJ2-3, with D possibly matching TRBD1 (5 bases). The germline V gene has CDR1 MNHEY and CDR2 SVGAGI. V gave up 0 bases and J gave up 5 bases, with 12 bases separating them. The CDR3 loop spans 15 amino acids. The CDR3 is CASSYSWQGRDTQYF. The CDR3 DNA sequence: TGTGCCAGCAGTTACTCGTGGCAGGGAAGAGATACGCAGTATTTT.

This chain uses TRBV27 with TRBJ2-5; 11 bases are shared with TRBD2. The DNA end favors TRBJ2-7, so the J call may be wrong. The CDR3 length is 14 residues. In germline, CDR1 is MNHEY, CDR2 SMNVEV (reference sequence). CDR3 in amino acids: CASSSSGGQYEQYF. The CDR3 coding sequence is TGTGCCAGCAGCTCTAGCGGGGGGCAGTACGAGCAGTACTTC.

Comment on this clone: The junction shows a germline mismatch at one end, possibly a read error. V usage is TRBV7-7 and J usage is TRBJ1-6; perhaps TRBD1 as D (5 bases). The CDR3 is made up of 15 amino acids. CDR1 and CDR2 from the germline V gene are SSHAT and FNYEAQ (reference sequence). CDR3: CASSLQGPYNSPLHF. The CDR3 DNA sequence: TGTGCTAGCAGTCTTCAGGGTCCCTATAATTCACCCCTCCACTTT.

This rearrangement joins TRBV5-1 to TRBJ1-4; the match to TRBD1 covers 9 bases. From germline, CDR1 is SGHRS and CDR2 YFSETQ. J lost 8 bases, V lost 3 bases, and 5 bases had no gene match. The CDR3 consists of 14 residues. The CDR3 DNA reads TGCGCCAGCAGCTCACAGGGGGCGGGCGAAAAACTGTTTTTT. Its protein product is CASSSQGAGEKLFF.

V gene TRBV28 combines with J gene TRBJ2-5, with D perhaps TRBD2 (6 bases). This CDR3 comprises 15 residues. CDR1 and CDR2 (germline): MDHEN, SYDVKM. V was shortened by 2 bases and J by 4 bases, with 14 bases between the two germline ends. Here the CDR3 DNA reads TGTGCCAGCAGTTTAAGGGGACTGCCTCCAGAGACCCAGTACTTC. Protein product: CASSLRGLPPETQYF.

The chain employs TRBV7-6 and TRBJ1-6; 9 positions match TRBD1. V shed 5 bases, J shed 7 bases, and the junction held 3 bases outside the gene matches. This CDR3 region has 14 residues. Germline CDR1 is SGHVS and CDR2 is FNYEAQ. The CDR3 DNA follows: TGTGCCAGCAGCAGCGGGACAGGGAATTCACCCCTCCACTTT. Amino acids: CASSSGTGNSPLHF.

This clone occurred once. The chain joins TRBV5-4 to TRBJ1-1; D not resolved. The V end was cut by 0 bases, the J end by 4 bases, with 10 bases between. The germline gives CDR1 SGHNT, CDR2 YYREEE (reference sequence). The CDR3 loop spans 14 amino acids. CDR3 nucleotides: TGTGCCAGCAGCTTGGGAGGGCAGATCACTGAAGCTTTCTTT. It encodes CASSLGGQITEAFF.

CDR3 sequence: CASKPQSGNEQFF. Written as DNA, the CDR3 is TGTGCCAGTAAGCCGCAAAGCGGGAATGAGCAGTTCTTC. This chain joins TRBV19 and TRBJ2-1; a possible D gene is TRBD2 (6 bases). Germline V gives CDR1 LNHDA, CDR2 SQIVND (reference sequence). Trimming shortened V by 7 bases and J by 7 bases, and 14 bases separated the two germline ends. This CDR3 has 13 amino acids.

A note on this clone: The sample contains more than one DNA sequence encoding this CDR3. The rearrangement links TRBV29-1 to TRBJ2-3; TRBD2 matches at 9 bases. Germline trimming cut 6 bases from V and 4 bases from J; bases unmatched to any gene: 11. The germline CDR1 and CDR2 sequences are SQVTM and ANQGSEA. The CDR3 runs to 15 residues. CDR3 amino acids: CSVIYDGGGADTQYF. CDR3 coding DNA: TGCAGCGTCATATATGACGGCGGGGGGGCAGATACGCAGTATTTT.

The chain couples TRBV2 to TRBJ2-5; TRBD2 agrees at 8 bases. The DNA end lines up better with TRBJ2-7; the J call may be wrong. The V gene's germline CDR1 is SNHLY and CDR2 FYNNEI. CDR3 length: 14 amino acids. Written as DNA, the CDR3 is TGTGCCAGCAGCGTCTCCGGACTAGCATACGAGCAGTACTTC. Protein sequence: CASSVSGLAYEQYF.

The genes are TRBV20-1 and TRBJ1-1; unclear D gene. The germline gives CDR1 DFQATT, CDR2 SNEGSKA (reference sequence). The CDR3 has 10 amino acids. The CDR3 reads CRGQNTEAFF. CDR3 nucleotides: TGCAGGGGCCAGAACACTGAAGCTTTCTTT.

The chain has TRBV10-3 and TRBJ2-7; 9 bases match TRBD1. The CDR3 loop spans 13 amino acids. V shed 10 bases, J shed 2 bases, and the junction held 6 bases outside the gene matches. Germline assignment: CDR1 ENHRY and CDR2 SYGVKD. The CDR3 reads CATGTGRAYEQYF. The CDR3, as DNA: TGTGCCACCGGGACAGGGAGGGCCTACGAGCAGTACTTC.